This T cell receptor (beta chain) was identified in a study of cytomegalovirus exposure and HLA in healthy donors (dated by TCRdb to 2016 to 2017). Regarding the complete study: An earlier analysis of several hundred of the donors reported about 260 Gb of sequence data and about 120 million unique TCR beta sequences obtained from approximately 180 million T cells. Approximately 310 gigabases of sequencing data and approximately 85 million unique TCR sequences were included in an early release covering about 700 HLA-typed donors. The genetic ancestry cluster associated with self-reported Caucasian donors included roughly 84% of the 398 genotyped donors. The study aimed to test whether cataloging public T cell receptors could reveal signatures of past pathogen exposure. Using immunosequencing, the study profiled T cell repertoires from 640 or so subjects and related those repertoires to cytomegalovirus serostatus. Besides the first cohort of 666 subjects, a separate validation cohort made up of 120 different subjects was used. To predict cytomegalovirus infection status, the study combined high-throughput TCR immunosequencing, statistical association of individual TCRs with disease status, and machine learning. A later analysis re-examined previously published TCR beta repertoires from roughly 720 donors and added high-resolution HLA genotyping to investigate patterns of TCR occurrence. Rather than using new phenotypic data, the later analysis identified candidate immune exposures from TCR beta sequences and from how often those sequences occurred across donors. An earlier analysis of 587 of the donors used high-throughput TCR beta sequencing to judge whether each TCR beta V gene segment behaved as functional or pseudogenic. Donor age, sex, ethnicity and CMV serostatus were compiled together with the repertoire data. In a later genetic analysis, genome-wide SNP genotypes for about 65% of the 666 donors were used, and that subset was treated as a discovery cohort. Every repertoire in the discovery cohort had been generated on one and the same sequencing platform. HLA typing included class I and class II loci at four-digit resolution. The number of typed donors differed by locus: about 620-640 for A, B, C, DRB1 and DQB1; 500 to 550 for DQA1; roughly 600 for DPA1; and some 430 for DPB1. Because of strong linkage in the cohort, 4 to 6 DR-DQ haplotypes were treated as single units for association and clustering. Among roughly 370 genotyped donors of the cohort, an average of roughly 240,000 unique TCR beta nucleotide sequences were sequenced per donor, roughly a sixth of them non-productive.

Study-level results and caveats: Presence/absence analyses assumed roughly uniform sequencing depth across donors, an assumption that may not hold. According to a later analysis, most CMV-associated TCR beta chains appeared to be HLA-restricted, and the HLA associations seemed to be driven largely by CMV exposure. Strong co-occurrence of HLA alleles, especially DR and DQ, made assigning TCR associations to individual alleles difficult. The study gave a list of about 170 TCR beta chains associated with cytomegalovirus. Because HLA typing was unavailable for some donors at each locus, only the typed subset was used in association tests. Most TCR sequences were seen in very few donors, while some public TCRs were found in many individuals. A later genetic analysis associated a missense DCLRE1C variant with V-gene and J-gene trimming of TCR beta chains, and an independent cohort replicated the association. The earlier analysis of almost 600 of the donors excluded fewer than 20 rarely observed V segments, including chromosome 9 orphons, because counts were too low. At a false discovery rate of 0.05, a later analysis linked roughly 17,000 TCR beta sequences to specific HLA alleles. Linkage disequilibrium might explain the correlated functional status among segregating V segments, but an unknown experimental factor could not be ruled out. Several of the top co-occurrence clusters appeared to be linked to parvovirus B19, influenza, CMV and Epstein-Barr virus, according to a later analysis. A later genetic analysis reported fewer N-insertions in productive TCRs among donors in an Asian-associated ancestry cluster than the roughly 620-donor mean. Immune exposure information for the cohort was limited to CMV serostatus. A further reported finding was that TCR beta sequences accurately predicted the HLA-A and HLA-B alleles for most subjects in the first cohort. Broadly in line with IMGT annotations, most TCR beta V segments showed up in productive rearrangements about 87% or about 30% of the time in an earlier analysis of around 600 of the donors. Cytomegalovirus status was reported to be diagnosed by the classifier with high specificity and sensitivity in both the original and validation cohorts. A few of the identified cytomegalovirus-associated TCR beta chains were confirmed in vitro to be specific for cytomegalovirus antigens. The authors suggested that the approach could potentially be extended to other disease states and immunological phenotypes. A later analysis found that HLA-associated TCR beta chains were more clonally expanded and had lower generation probabilities than equally common non-associated chains. The cohort was sequenced for TCR beta chains only, and without alpha or paired-chain data the features that could be detected were limited. In a later analysis, the rate of TCR association differed among HLA loci, with DRB1 alleles having the most associated TCRs and HLA-C alleles having the fewest. A cluster of highly shared sequence variants was judged likely to represent a technical artifact of the sequencing pipeline.

Comments on this clone: The antigen it binds to is not known. No qualities accompany the bases; no much larger clone lies one base away.

Library generation was performed with the immunoSEQ multiplex PCR assay. A mixture of 60 forward primers for TCR Vbeta segments and 13 reverse primers for TCR Jbeta segments was used in the multiplex PCR. A multiplex PCR assay on genomic DNA amplified the CDR3 region of rearranged TCR beta genes. The Illumina HiSeq System was used to sequence the amplified TCR beta libraries as 87-base-pair reads. Per the original workflow: A later analysis counted about 80 million unique TCR beta chains across the 700 or so repertoires, and 9.5 million to 11 million of these chains were shared by at least two donors. A nearest-neighbor algorithm error-corrected the raw reads and collapsed the reads into unique sequences, merging closely related sequences to remove PCR and sequencing errors. To assign V, D and J gene segments, CDR3 sequences were aligned to IMGT reference sequences. For a sequence to be retained, at least a six-nucleotide match to both a V gene segment and a J gene segment was required. A rearrangement was called productive if the CDR3 had no stop codons and remained in frame with V and J, and every other rearrangement was called non-productive. CDR3 was defined according to IMGT convention as the region running from the second conserved V-encoded cysteine to the conserved J-encoded phenylalanine. Sequences without an unambiguous match to a single V gene segment were excluded from the earlier analysis of 587 of the donors. An earlier analysis of several hundred of the donors called V segments functional above 56.7% productive rearrangements and segregating when the between-donor standard deviation exceeded 5%. A statistical classification framework was built for diagnosing cytomegalovirus status from the catalog of TCR beta chain sequences. In a later analysis, V and J genes were assigned by comparing TCR nucleotide sequences against IMGT/GENE-DB human TR gene sequences. The TCRdist pipeline was used in a later analysis to assign CDR3 sequences and most-parsimonious VDJ recombination scenarios. In a later analysis, each TCR beta chain was defined by its CDR3 amino acid sequence together with its V-gene family, and reads without a unique V-gene family were excluded. As a way to deal with suspected cross-contamination and a sequencing artifact, a later analysis dropped more than 500 nucleotide sequences that were highly shared and had low generation probability. A later analysis calculated a clonal expansion index for each public chain from normalized within-repertoire ranks of inferred template counts. Generation probabilities in a later analysis came from a VDJ recombination model fitted to out-of-frame rearrangements, and those results were checked against IGoR. Hypergeometric tests were used in a later analysis to score TCR-TCR, TCR-HLA and TCR-CMV co-occurrence, with a repertoire-size bias correction applied to the TCR pairs. False discovery rates were estimated in a later analysis by permuting HLA or CMV assignments 20 times. A later analysis grouped co-occurring TCRs with DBSCAN, adding TCRdist sequence similarity when clustering within HLA-allele-positive subsets. For co-occurrence clustering, repertoires with fewer than 30,000 or more than 120,000 public chains were excluded, along with 5 or 6 repertoires with anomalous nucleotide sharing. This is the immuneACCESS table as TCRdb keeps it, with only in-frame sequences that have V and J called. A part of the clones is gone; compared with another copy, unresolved V genes explain less than half, and the rest is unexplained. V and J calls and clone size are copied from that table; D and trimming were computed from the DNA. The sample table shows around 150,000 clones, and roughly 73% are seen once. The top ten clonotypes cover around 1.5% of the sample.

In total, 630 or so healthy bone marrow donors made up the cohort. At the time of sampling, all cohort members were nominally healthy, though unrecorded immune exposures were likely present. The donor was CMV seronegative and belonged to the group of 380 or so seronegative cohort members. A peripheral blood sample was provided by each donor, and peripheral blood mononuclear cells were used for TCR beta sequencing. Genomic DNA was extracted from the blood cell samples with the Qiagen DNeasy Blood Extraction Kit. The sample taken for sequencing was PBMCs. The sequence came from a woman in her 30s in good health and CMV-seronegative.

The CDR3 reads CASSPPVAYEQYF. The DNA sequence is TGTGCCAGCTCACCACCGGTAGCCTACGAGCAGTACTTC. Recombination linked TRBV18 to TRBJ2-5, with the D gene not clear enough to name. The assigned J gene may be wrong: the sequence end matches TRBJ2-7 better. The germline V gene supplies CDR1 KGHSH and CDR2 LQKENI. The CDR3 runs 13 residues from the cysteine to the phenylalanine. The DNA shown is the 39-base CDR3, in frame from base 1.